Here is one T cell receptor (beta chain) with its context. Its antigen remains unknown. The data derive from a study of cytomegalovirus exposure and HLA in healthy donors. The PCR contained 60 Vbeta and 13 Jbeta primers. Sequencing was performed with immunoSEQ multiplex PCR; in TCRdb, only in-frame clones are kept and a portion is missing. The repertoire includes roughly 98,000 clones, over 60% of them detected once, and approximately 8% sits in the top ten. The CDR3 covers 19 residues. The study, taken as a whole, reports: HLA alleles showed associations with 16,951 TCR beta sequences in a later analysis, at a 0.05 false discovery rate.

This TCR came from a female donor in good health and CMV-seronegative. V and J are TRBV21-1 and TRBJ2-6; the D call of TRBD1 is as the table states it, not checked on the DNA. TRBV21-1 is a listed pseudogene. The sample consisted of PBMCs. DNA for the CDR3: TGTGCCAGCAGCAGCTCGGGACAGGGGATCCATGAGGGGGCCAACGTCCTGACTTTC. This codes for CASSSSGQGIHEGANVLTF.